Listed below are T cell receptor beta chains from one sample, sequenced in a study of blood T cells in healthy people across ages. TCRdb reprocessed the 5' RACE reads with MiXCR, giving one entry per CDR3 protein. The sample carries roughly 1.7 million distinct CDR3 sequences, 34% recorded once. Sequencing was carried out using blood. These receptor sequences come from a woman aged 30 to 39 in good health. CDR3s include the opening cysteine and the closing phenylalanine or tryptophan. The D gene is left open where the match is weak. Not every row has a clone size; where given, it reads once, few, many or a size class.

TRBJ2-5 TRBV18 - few CASSPDRSETQYF TGTGCCAGCTCACCGGATAGATCGGAGACCCAGTACTTC
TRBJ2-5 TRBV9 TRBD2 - CASSPGTSGSVETQYF TGTGCCAGCAGCCCGGGGACTAGCGGGAGTGTAGAGACCCAGTACTTC
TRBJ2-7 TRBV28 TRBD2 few CATADGGPGLAGGPLYEQYF TGTGCCACCGCTGACGGCGGCCCCGGACTAGCGGGGGGCCCACTCTACGAGCAGTACTTC
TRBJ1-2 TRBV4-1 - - CASSSYGRDGYTF TGCGCCAGCAGCTCCTATGGGAGGGATGGCTACACCTTC
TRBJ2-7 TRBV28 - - CASRGVNYYEQYF TGTGCCAGCAGGGGGGTGAACTACTACGAGCAGTACTTC
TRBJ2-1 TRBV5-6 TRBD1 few CASSPPEGTGGLHEQFF TGTGCCAGCAGCCCACCGGAGGGGACAGGGGGCTTACATGAGCAGTTCTTC
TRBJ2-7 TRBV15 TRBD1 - CATSRGDSDPEQYF TGTGCCACCAGCAGAGGGGACAGTGACCCCGAGCAGTACTTC
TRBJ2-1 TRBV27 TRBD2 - CASSLETSGNNEQFF TGTGCCAGCAGTTTAGAGACTAGCGGCAACAATGAGCAGTTCTTC
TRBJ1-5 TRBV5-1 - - CASSLDGGRTQPQHF TGCGCCAGCAGCTTGGATGGGGGGCGCACTCAGCCCCAGCATTTT
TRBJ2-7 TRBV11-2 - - CASTSTGPSYEQYF TGTGCCAGCACCTCAACGGGACCCTCCTACGAGCAGTACTTC
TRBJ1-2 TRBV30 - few CAWGKESFNYGYTF TGTGCCTGGGGTAAGGAGAGCTTCAACTATGGCTACACCTTC
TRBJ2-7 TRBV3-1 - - CASSQQGLYYEQYF TGTGCCAGCAGCCAACAGGGGCTCTACTACGAGCAGTACTTC
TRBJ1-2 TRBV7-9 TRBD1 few CASSRPGTDNYGYTF TGTGCCAGCAGTCGCCCCGGGACAGATAACTATGGCTACACCTTC
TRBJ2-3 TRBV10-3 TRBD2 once CAPPASGSPDTQYF TGTGCCCCCCCGGCTAGCGGGAGCCCAGATACGCAGTATTTT
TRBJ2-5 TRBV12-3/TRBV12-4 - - CASGWFGETQYF TGTGCCAGCGGCTGGTTCGGCGAGACCCAGTACTTC
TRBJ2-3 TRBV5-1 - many CASSDGGTTDTQYF TGCGCCAGCAGCGACGGGGGAACCACAGATACGCAGTATTTT